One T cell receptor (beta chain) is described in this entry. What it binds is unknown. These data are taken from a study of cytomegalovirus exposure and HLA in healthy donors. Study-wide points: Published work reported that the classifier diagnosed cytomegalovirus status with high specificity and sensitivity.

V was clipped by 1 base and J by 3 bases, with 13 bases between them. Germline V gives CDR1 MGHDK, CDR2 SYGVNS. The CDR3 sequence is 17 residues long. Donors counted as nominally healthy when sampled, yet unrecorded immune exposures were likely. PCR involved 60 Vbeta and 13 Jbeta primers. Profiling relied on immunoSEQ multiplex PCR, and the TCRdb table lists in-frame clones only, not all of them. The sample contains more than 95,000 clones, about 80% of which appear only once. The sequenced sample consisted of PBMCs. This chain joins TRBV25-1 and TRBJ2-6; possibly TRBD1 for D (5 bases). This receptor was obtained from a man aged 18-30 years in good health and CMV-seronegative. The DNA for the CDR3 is TGTGCCAGCAGTGAATCCGTTAGGGGCGGTGGGGCCAACGTCCTGACTTTC. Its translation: CASSESVRGGGANVLTF.